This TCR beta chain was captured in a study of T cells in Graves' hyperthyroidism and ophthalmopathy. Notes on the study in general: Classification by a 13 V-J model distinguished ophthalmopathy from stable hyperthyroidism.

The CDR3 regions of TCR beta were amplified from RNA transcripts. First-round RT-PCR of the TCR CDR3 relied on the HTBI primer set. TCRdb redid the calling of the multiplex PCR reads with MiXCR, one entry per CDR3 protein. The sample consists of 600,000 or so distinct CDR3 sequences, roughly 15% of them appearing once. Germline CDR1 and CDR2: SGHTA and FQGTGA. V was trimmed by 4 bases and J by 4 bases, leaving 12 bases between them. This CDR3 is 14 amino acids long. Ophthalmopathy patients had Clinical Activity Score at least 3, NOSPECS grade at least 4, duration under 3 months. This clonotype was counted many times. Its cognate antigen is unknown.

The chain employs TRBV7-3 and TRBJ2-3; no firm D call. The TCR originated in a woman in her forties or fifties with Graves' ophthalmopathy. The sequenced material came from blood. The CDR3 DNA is TGTGCCAGCAGCTACGGCAGTAGACCAGATACGCAGTATTTT. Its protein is CASSYGSRPDTQYF.